Below, 12 T cell receptor beta chains from the same sample are listed, as sequenced in a study of cytomegalovirus exposure and HLA in healthy donors. In the PCR, 60 Vbeta and 13 Jbeta primers were used. This table comes from immunoSEQ multiplex PCR, and its TCRdb copy is limited to in-frame clones, with some not included. This table has 130,000 to 150,000 clones, roughly 79% appearing once. Sequencing was done on a sample of PBMCs. Receptors were obtained from a woman in her thirties in good health and CMV-seronegative.

The rearrangement uses TRBV7-9 and TRBJ2-5; 13 bases line up with TRBD2. CDR1 is SEHNR and CDR2 is FQNEAQ in the germline V gene (reference sequence). The CDR3 is 18 residues long. Losses at the gene ends were 5 bases for V and 5 bases for J; bases not matched to a gene: 14. CDR3 sequence (DNA): TGTGCCAGCAGCCCTGAGGGACTAGCGGGACACCTGGGTGAGACCCAGTACTTC. It specifies CASSPEGLAGHLGETQYF. The variable domain in full, completed from reference TRBV7-9 and TRBJ2-5, reads DTGVSQNPRHKITKRGQNVTFRCDPISEHNRLYWYRQTLGQGPEFLTYFQNEAQLEKSRLLSDRFSAERPKGSFSTLEIQRTEQGDSAMYLCASSPEGLAGHLGETQYFGPGTRLLVL.

This clone was seen just once. The chain recombines TRBV6-1 with TRBJ2-5, with D possibly TRBD2 on 6 matching bases. The V gene's germline CDR1 is MNHNS and CDR2 SASEGT. Trimming shortened V by 1 base and J by 5 bases, and 11 bases separated the two germline ends. The CDR3 sequence is 14 residues long. The CDR3, as DNA: TGTGCCAGCAGTGAAGTTAAAGGGAGGGAGACCCAGTACTTC. This encodes CASSEVKGRETQYF.

The rearrangement joins TRBV12-5 to TRBJ1-2; 8 bases agree with TRBD1. The CDR3 contains 15 residues. Germline-derived CDR1 and CDR2 are LGHNT and FRNRAP. With V trimmed by 0 bases and J by 3 bases, 3 bases remained unmatched. In DNA, the CDR3 is TGTGCTAGTGGTTTGGTAGCAGGGGGCTACTATGGCTACACCTTC. Its protein product is CASGLVAGGYYGYTF.

This clone was detected only once. CDR3 coding DNA: TGTGCCATCAGTCGGGGGGAAGGGCGGGATACGCAGTATTTT. It specifies CAISRGEGRDTQYF. V is TRBV10-3 and J is TRBJ2-3; 7 positions match TRBD2. Trimming took 5 bases from V and 6 from J; bases not matched to a gene: 8. The CDR3 spans 14 residues. The germline gives CDR1 ENHRY, CDR2 SYGVKD.

CDR3 in amino acids: CASERGGYNEQFF. In DNA form, the CDR3 reads TGTGCCAGCGAGCGGGGGGGCTACAATGAGCAGTTCTTC. This chain connects TRBV2 to TRBJ2-1, with 10 bases matching TRBD2. The J segment lost 3 bases and the V segment lost 8 bases, leaving 1 base of the junction unmatched. The CDR3 contains 13 residues. CDR1 SNHLY and CDR2 FYNNEI come from the germline V gene.

The gene calls are TRBV7-9 and TRBJ2-7; 8 bases map to TRBD1. Per germline, CDR1 SEHNR and CDR2 FQNEAQ (reference sequence). The CDR3 is 15 amino acids. The V gene end was trimmed by 5 bases and the J gene end by 0 bases; junction bases not matched to a gene: 6. The CDR3: CASSIGQGASYEQYF. In nucleotides, the CDR3 is TGTGCCAGCAGCATAGGTCAGGGGGCCTCCTACGAGCAGTACTTC.

The J gene is TRBJ2-5, the V gene TRBV10-2; 7 bases match TRBD1. In germline, CDR1 is WSHSY, CDR2 SAAADI. The CDR3 sequence is 14 residues long. Trimming cost V 10 bases and J 0 bases; bases outside gene matches: 8. The chain's CDR3 is CAIALGQDQETQYF. The CDR3, as DNA: TGCGCCATAGCCTTAGGACAGGACCAAGAGACCCAGTACTTC.

The chain employs TRBV19 and TRBJ1-4, with D uncertain. V was shortened by 6 bases and J by 0 bases, with 14 bases between the two germline ends. Germline-derived CDR1 and CDR2 are LNHDA and SQIVND (reference sequence). The CDR3 has 16 amino acids. As DNA, the CDR3 is TGTGCCAGTAGCTCAACCCGACATGCAACTAATGAAAAACTGTTTTTT. Protein sequence: CASSSTRHATNEKLFF.

The V call is TRBV4-3, the J call TRBJ1-4; D is perhaps TRBD1 (5 bases). V gave up 0 bases and J gave up 3 bases, with 11 bases separating them. The CDR3 has 16 residues. Germline CDR1 reads LGHNA; CDR2 reads YSLEER. For the CDR3, the DNA is TGCGCCAGCAGCCAAGATCCTCGGGGGGCTAATGAAAAACTGTTTTTT. Protein sequence: CASSQDPRGANEKLFF.

The chain employs TRBV11-2 and TRBJ2-2; TRBD2 matches at 9 bases. The CDR3 loop spans 17 amino acids. V shed 6 bases, J shed 0 bases, and the junction held 8 bases outside the gene matches. Germline CDR1 SGHAT, CDR2 FQNNGV. The CDR3 region has the DNA TGTGCCAGCAGTCGCGGGGGGGGGACCGCGAACACCGGGGAGCTGTTTTTT. It translates to CASSRGGGTANTGELFF.

The chain links TRBV2 to TRBJ2-4; 7 nucleotides agree with TRBD1. The germline gives CDR1 SNHLY, CDR2 FYNNEI. The V gene end was trimmed by 5 bases and the J gene end by 2 bases; junction bases not matched to a gene: 6. This CDR3 comprises 15 residues. Here the CDR3 DNA reads TGTGCCAGCAGTCGACAGGGTAGTTCCAAAAACATTCAGTACTTC. Translation: CASSRQGSSKNIQYF.

This chain links TRBV5-4 with TRBJ1-2; D uncertain. Trimming cost V 4 bases and J 8 bases, with 18 bases left between them. Looked up from germline, CDR1 is SGHNT and CDR2 is YYREEE (reference sequence). CDR3 length equals 14 residues. The CDR3 loop reads CASSPERLGNGYTF. The DNA for the CDR3 is TGTGCCAGCAGCCCCGAGAGACTCGGGAACGGCTACACCTTC.